Presented here are 5 T cell receptor beta chains from one specimen sequenced in a study of blood T cell repertoires in COVID-19. Here immunoSEQ multiplex PCR was the method, and the copy in TCRdb shows in-frame clones only, minus some. The sample lists 150,000 to 200,000 clones; over 70% were seen once. The sequenced sample consisted of PBMCs or T cells enriched from blood (not recorded which). Every receptor here comes from a man between 65 and 85 years old who had been exposed to COVID-19.

This chain uses TRBV27 with TRBJ2-7; 12 nucleotides line up with TRBD2. V was pared by 6 bases and J by 6 bases, with 6 bases of the junction left unmatched. From germline, CDR1 is MNHEY and CDR2 SMNVEV (reference sequence). CDR3 size: 14 residues. CDR3 in amino acids: CASRGLAGILEQYF. The CDR3 DNA sequence: TGTGCCAGCAGAGGACTAGCGGGAATACTCGAGCAGTACTTC.

The chain uses TRBV9 and TRBJ2-1, with D possibly matching TRBD2 (7 bases). Deletions cut 3 bases from V and 3 bases from J, with 16 bases between. Germline CDR1 is SGDLS and CDR2 is YYNGEE. This CDR3 spans 16 amino acids. The CDR3 here is CASSAAWGGHYNEQFF. DNA for the CDR3: TGTGCCAGCAGCGCTGCCTGGGGGGGCCACTACAATGAGCAGTTCTTC.

The chain carries TRBV5-1 and TRBJ1-1; D is ambiguous. The length of the CDR3 is 15 residues. V was trimmed by 0 bases and J by 3 bases, leaving 12 bases between them. Per germline, CDR1 SGHRS and CDR2 YFSETQ. This CDR3 is CASSLVSGMDTEAFF. The CDR3, as DNA: TGCGCCAGCAGCTTGGTTTCCGGGATGGACACTGAAGCTTTCTTT.

The chain has TRBV7-9 and TRBJ2-4; TRBD1 matches 8 bases. The CDR3 runs to 16 residues. V trimming: 3 bases; J trimming: 4 bases; junction bases outside the gene matches: 8. Germline assignment: CDR1 SEHNR and CDR2 FQNEAQ (reference sequence). CDR3 nucleotides: TGTGCCAGCAGCTTTAACCCCCGACAGGGGAAAAACATTCAGTACTTC. Protein sequence: CASSFNPRQGKNIQYF.

To note about this clone: At the DNA level, this CDR3 is encoded by other sequences in the same sample as well. The chain couples TRBV28 to TRBJ2-1; 10 nucleotides match TRBD2. This CDR3 spans 15 amino acids. Germline V gene data show CDR1 as MDHEN and CDR2 as SYDVKM. The J segment lost 1 base and the V segment lost 3 bases, leaving 0 bases of the junction unmatched. The CDR3 loop reads CASSFSGRSYNEQFF. The CDR3 coding sequence is TGTGCCAGCAGTTTTAGCGGGAGGTCCTACAATGAGCAGTTCTTC. The whole variable domain, remainder taken from reference TRBV28 and TRBJ2-1, is DVKVTQSSRYLVKRTGEKVFLECVQDMDHENMFWYRQDPGLGLRLIYFSYDVKMKEKGDIPEGYSVSREKKERFSLILESASTNQTSMYLCASSFSGRSYNEQFFGPGTRLTVL.